A single sample gave rise to the 4 T cell receptor beta chains below, sequenced in a study of cytomegalovirus exposure and HLA in healthy donors. The PCR used 60 Vbeta and 13 Jbeta primers. Some clones are missing from TCRdb's copy, which holds only in-frame ones; the method was immunoSEQ multiplex PCR. This table has approximately 180,000 clones, about two thirds appearing once. The sample taken for sequencing was PBMCs. These receptors originate from a human donor in good health.

The chain carries TRBV6-5 and TRBJ1-5; 8 bases map to TRBD1. Germline values: CDR1 MNHEY, CDR2 SVGAGI. V was pared by 6 bases and J by 6 bases, with 10 bases of the junction left unmatched. The CDR3 spans 15 residues. The DNA of the CDR3 is TGTGCCAGCAGCCGGACAGGGAAGTTTAGTCAGCCCCAGCATTTT. This encodes CASSRTGKFSQPQHF.

The rearrangement links TRBV9 to TRBJ2-3; D may be TRBD2 (6 bases). Germline CDR1 reads SGDLS; CDR2 reads YYNGEE. Trimming removed 0 bases from V and 8 bases from J, with 13 bases in between. CDR3 size: 14 residues. CDR3 loop: CASSVGPEGSTQYF. The CDR3 DNA is TGTGCCAGCAGCGTAGGTCCGGAGGGTAGTACGCAGTATTTT.

The chain recombines TRBV6-6 with TRBJ1-1; D ambiguous. Trimming removed 9 bases at V and 5 bases at J, with 13 bases between. Germline V gene sequence: CDR1 MNHNY, CDR2 SVGAGI (reference sequence). This CDR3 spans 12 amino acids. This chain's CDR3 is CASCRLGTEAFF. The DNA for the CDR3 is TGTGCCAGTTGTCGGCTCGGGACTGAAGCTTTCTTT.

V and J are TRBV30 and TRBJ1-2; D might be TRBD1 (6 bases). The CDR3 is made up of 12 amino acids. CDR1 and CDR2 (germline): GTSNPN, SVGIG (reference sequence). Trimming pared 3 bases from V and 10 bases from J, leaving 15 bases between. CDR3 region: CAWRGGPTDYTF. CDR3 sequence (DNA): TGTGCCTGGAGGGGGGGGCCGACAGACTACACCTTC.